The present TCR beta chain was sequenced within a study of shared clonotypes between healthy human individuals. Each unsorted PBMC replicate got 300 ng genomic DNA, 25,000 to 30,000 genomes. Unsorted PBMC DNA sequencing spanned ten immunoSEQ deep assay plates. Profiling relied on immunoSEQ multiplex PCR, and the TCRdb table lists in-frame clones only, not all of them. The data contain 450,000 or so clones, around 77% of them singletons. This clone was counted at least ten times. The same CDR3 also results from other DNA sequences found in this sample. After removal of 5 bases from V and 7 bases from J, the junction contained 9 bases not matched to a gene. The CDR3 sequence is 15 residues long. The germline gives CDR1 MRHNA, CDR2 SNTAGT. All of the donors resided in Nashville, Tennessee, and each was a Caucasian adult. Genomic DNA for unsorted samples was obtained from about 90 million PBMCs.

The rearrangement uses TRBV6-4 and TRBJ2-3; TRBD2 agrees at 10 bases. Sequencing input: PBMCs. This clonotype was obtained from a woman in her thirties or forties in good health. Some clones in this sample may be carry-over from other donors' samples. The CDR3: CASSPLAGAENTQYF. The CDR3 coding sequence is TGTGCCAGCAGTCCTCTAGCGGGAGCCGAAAATACGCAGTATTTT.